These 32 T cell receptor beta chains were all obtained from the same sample, sequenced in a study of human T cells and chemical hapten exposure. Time point described: patch test 3, about 24 weeks after DPC sensitization. The treatment was: therapeutic diphenylcyclopropenone sensitization with weekly scalp DPC. The study extracted total RNA from unfractionated whole blood. MiXCR, applied by TCRdb to the RACE reads, yields one record per CDR3 protein. The sample has around 40,000 distinct CDR3 sequences; about 12% are singletons. The specimen comprised whole blood, sampled in connection with sensitization to the hapten diphenylcyclopropenone (DPC). All receptors derive from a woman aged 40 to 55 with alopecia areata. Some clones in this sample may be carry-over from other donors' samples.

This clonotype occurred many times. V gene TRBV10-1 combines with J gene TRBJ2-5; D is unclear. Germline loops: CDR1 WNHNN, CDR2 SYGVQD (reference sequence). The V end was cut by 2 bases, the J end by 5 bases, with 12 bases between. The CDR3 loop spans 14 amino acids. The CDR3 loop reads CASSEGPIGETQYF. For the CDR3, the DNA is TGCGCCAGCAGTGAGGGGCCCATCGGGGAGACCCAGTACTTC.

CDR3 sequence: CASSLDAYEQYF. The CDR3 region has the DNA TGCGCCAGCAGCTTGGACGCATACGAGCAGTACTTC. The chain combines TRBV5-1 with TRBJ2-7; D gene unclear. Germline V gene data show CDR1 as SGHRS and CDR2 as YFSETQ. The CDR3 runs to 12 residues. V was pared by 0 bases and J by 4 bases, with 5 bases between.

This clonotype has a count of ten or more. This sequence joins TRBV2 and TRBJ1-1, with 8 bases identical to TRBD1. The V segment lost 5 bases and the J segment 6 bases; nucleotides outside the gene matches: 11. CDR3 length: 15 amino acids. Germline CDR1 and CDR2: SNHLY and FYNNEI. DNA for the CDR3: TGTGCCAGCAGTCTTCAGGGGGCCGCTGACGCTGAAGCTTTCTTT. Its translation: CASSLQGAADAEAFF.

This clonotype was seen at least ten times. The chain uses TRBV21-1 and TRBJ2-4; the table calls TRBD1, which could not be checked here. TRBV21-1 is given as a pseudogene. This CDR3 has 23 residues. The CDR3 spells CASSSRDSQTLPKPKIAKNIQYF. The CDR3 DNA is TGTGCCAGCAGCTCCCGGGACAGTCAAACCCTCCCCAAACCCAAGATAGCCAAAAACATTCAGTACTTC.

This clonotype was counted at least ten times. The V and J genes are TRBV18 and TRBJ2-1; TRBD2 matches at 8 bases. The CDR3 loop spans 15 amino acids. V shed 8 bases and J 7 bases; nucleotides not matched to a gene: 13. The germline V gene encodes CDR1 KGHSH and CDR2 LQKENI. The CDR3 coding sequence is TGTGCCAGCGCCCGCACGGCGGGAGGACAGAATGAGCAGTTCTTC. This gives the protein CASARTAGGQNEQFF. The whole variable domain, filled in from reference TRBV18 and TRBJ2-1, reads NAGVMQNPRHLVRRRGQEARLRCSPMKGHSHVYWYRQLPEEGLKFMVYLQKENIIDESGMPKERFSAEFPKEGPSILRIQQVVRGDSAAYFCASARTAGGQNEQFFGPGTRLTVL.

This clonotype was found many times. The chain employs TRBV11-2 and TRBJ2-3; 8 bases agree with TRBD1. CDR3 size: 12 residues. CDR1 is SGHAT and CDR2 is FQNNGV in the germline V gene. The J segment lost 7 bases and the V segment lost 8 bases, leaving 5 bases of the junction unmatched. CDR3 amino acids: CASGRQGYTQYF. CDR3 sequence (DNA): TGTGCCAGCGGGCGACAGGGGTATACGCAGTATTTT. Full variable domain (missing parts from reference TRBV11-2 and TRBJ2-3): EAGVAQSPRYKIIEKRQSVAFWCNPISGHATLYWYQQILGQGPKLLIQFQNNGVVDDSQLPKDRFSAERLKGVDSTLKIQPAKLEDSAVYLCASGRQGYTQYFGPGTRLTVL.

This clonotype showed up many times. The V and J genes are TRBV5-5 and TRBJ1-3; 8 bases align to TRBD1. Trimming cost V 3 bases and J 3 bases; bases outside gene matches: 2. CDR1 and CDR2 (germline): SGHKS, YYEKEE (reference sequence). CDR3 length: 14 amino acids. The CDR3 DNA reads TGTGCCAGCAGCTGGGGGACAGGTGGAAACACCATATATTTT. Protein sequence: CASSWGTGGNTIYF.

The V gene is TRBV30, the J gene TRBJ1-6, with a possible D match to TRBD1 (6 bases). The ends were cut back, 3 bases at V and 7 bases at J, with 10 bases in the middle. The length of the CDR3 is 13 residues. CDR1 GTSNPN and CDR2 SVGIG come from the germline V gene (reference sequence). The CDR3 loop is CAWSGTGNSPLHF. CDR3 nucleotides: TGTGCCTGGAGCGGTACAGGGAATTCACCCCTCCACTTT. Full variable domain (outside the CDR3, taken from reference TRBV30 and TRBJ1-6): SQTIHQWPATLVQPVGSPLSLECTVEGTSNPNLYWYRQAAGRGLQLLFYSVGIGQISSEVPQNLSASRPQDRQFILSSKKLLLSDSGFYLCAWSGTGNSPLHFGNGTRLTVT.

The rearrangement links TRBV10-3 to TRBJ2-7; 8 nucleotides align to TRBD1. The CDR3 length is 14 residues. V lost 2 bases, J lost 3 bases, and 3 bases stayed unmatched. From germline, CDR1 is ENHRY and CDR2 SYGVKD. CDR3 DNA sequence: TGTGCCATCAGTGAGGGGACAGGTAACTACGAGCAGTACTTC. Protein: CAISEGTGNYEQYF.

The rearrangement links TRBV29-1 to TRBJ1-1, with TRBD1 matching over 8 bases. After removal of 6 bases from V and 3 bases from J, the junction contained 6 bases not matched to a gene. The V gene's germline CDR1 is SQVTM and CDR2 ANQGSEA. This CDR3 spans 13 amino acids. CDR3 sequence: CSVGTGEDTEAFF. The DNA of the CDR3 is TGCAGCGTCGGGACAGGAGAGGACACTGAAGCTTTCTTT.

This clonotype was recorded a few times. The chain has TRBV12-3 or TRBV12-4 and TRBJ2-4; D is perhaps TRBD1 or TRBD2 (5 bases each). This CDR3 is built from 15 residues. V dropped 5 bases and J dropped 9 bases, with 20 bases sitting between them. CDR3 region: CASSPTATPEGIQYF. Written as DNA, the CDR3 is TGTGCCAGCAGTCCGACAGCGACGCCTGAGGGCATTCAGTACTTC.

There are many counts of this clonotype. The rearrangement joins TRBV11-2 to TRBJ2-7; TRBD2 might be the D (6 bases). Germline V gene sequence: CDR1 SGHAT, CDR2 FQNNGV. The CDR3 sequence is 15 residues long. The ends were cut back, 5 bases at V and 5 bases at J, with 19 bases in the middle. The CDR3 loop reads CASSIWTEGGDEQYF. CDR3 nucleotides: TGTGCCAGCAGCATATGGACGGAAGGAGGGGACGAGCAGTACTTC.

The V gene is TRBV11-2, the J gene TRBJ1-6; D is ambiguous. Germline V gene data show CDR1 as SGHAT and CDR2 as FQNNGV. Between the trimmed V and J ends, which lost 3 bases and 10 bases, there was a span of 13 bases. CDR3 length: 14 residues. CDR3 in amino acids: CASSLTGGGSPLHF. The CDR3 DNA reads as TGTGCCAGCAGCTTGACGGGTGGCGGCTCACCCCTCCACTTT.

This clonotype has just a few counts. The chain couples TRBV10-3 to TRBJ2-1; TRBD2 aligns across 9 bases. The germline gives CDR1 ENHRY, CDR2 SYGVKD. Germline trimming cut 3 bases from V and 15 bases from J; bases unmatched to any gene: 9. The length of the CDR3 is 13 residues. The CDR3 region is CAISDGAGGPRFF. In DNA form, the CDR3 reads TGTGCCATCAGTGACGGTGCGGGAGGGCCCAGGTTCTTC.

The J gene is TRBJ2-1, the V gene TRBV6-4; 7 positions match TRBD2. V gave up 2 bases and J gave up 8 bases; unmatched junction bases: 9. The germline CDR1 and CDR2 sequences are MRHNA and SNTAGT. This CDR3 spans 15 amino acids. In DNA, the CDR3 is TGTGCCAGCAGTGACGGGACGGGGGGTCCCCATGAGCAGTTCTTC. Translating gives CASSDGTGGPHEQFF.

This clonotype was picked up a small number of times. The gene calls are TRBV3-1 and TRBJ1-5; tentatively, D is TRBD1 (5 bases). There are 14 residues in the CDR3. In germline, CDR1 is LGHDT, CDR2 YNNKEL (reference sequence). The V end lost 0 bases, the J end lost 7 bases, and 10 bases lay between the germline ends. The CDR3, as DNA: TGTGCCAGCAGCCAAGATCGGGGGGAACAGCCCCAGCATTTT. This encodes CASSQDRGEQPQHF.

This clonotype has only a few counts. The V call is TRBV28, the J call TRBJ1-5, with a weak D call TRBD1 (6 bases). The V gene lost 5 bases and the J gene lost 0 bases, with 14 bases spanning the gap. Germline CDR1 reads MDHEN; CDR2 reads SYDVKM. The CDR3 runs to 16 residues. CDR3 region: CASSTTGTFSNQPQHF. In DNA, the CDR3 is TGTGCCAGCAGTACAACCGGGACATTTAGCAATCAGCCCCAGCATTTT.

This clonotype was counted many times. V gene TRBV29-1 combines with J gene TRBJ2-3; 8 bases are a match to TRBD2. V shed 4 bases, J shed 4 bases, and the junction held 7 bases outside the gene matches. Germline assignment: CDR1 SQVTM and CDR2 ANQGSEA. The length of the CDR3 is 14 residues. CDR3 coding DNA: TGCAGCGTTGGGTCGGGAGGGCCCTCAGATACGCAGTATTTT. It yields the protein CSVGSGGPSDTQYF.

Many counts were recorded for this clonotype. At one end the junction does not follow the germline gene, possibly because of a read error. The chain joins TRBV20-1 to TRBJ1-3; 9 bases are a match to TRBD1. Germline V gene data show CDR1 as DFQATT and CDR2 as SNEGSKA (reference sequence). This CDR3 has 15 amino acids. CDR3 amino acids: CSTRPGTGTGNTIYF. CDR3 coding DNA: TGCAGTACTAGACCCGGGACAGGGACTGGAAACACCATATATTTT.

J is TRBJ2-4 and V is TRBV5-1; D is possibly TRBD1 or TRBD2 (5 bases each). The CDR3 consists of 17 residues. CDR1 is SGHRS, CDR2 YFSETQ, per germline. V shed 0 bases and J shed 0 bases, with 13 bases lying between them. The CDR3, as DNA: TGCGCCAGCAGCTTGGTTCCGGGGACCGAAGCCAAAAACATTCAGTACTTC. Translating it yields CASSLVPGTEAKNIQYF. The whole variable domain, filled in from reference TRBV5-1 and TRBJ2-4, reads KAGVTQTPRYLIKTRGQQVTLSCSPISGHRSVSWYQQTPGQGLQFLFEYFSETQRNKGNFPGRFSGRQFSNSRSEMNVSTLELGDSALYLCASSLVPGTEAKNIQYFGAGTRLSVL.

The chain combines TRBV11-2 with TRBJ2-7, with 7 nucleotides matching TRBD2. The CDR3 length is 15 residues. CDR1 and CDR2 from the germline V gene are SGHAT and FQNNGV. Losses at the gene ends were 4 bases for V and 4 bases for J; bases not matched to a gene: 10. For the CDR3, the DNA is TGTGCCAGCAGCTCCCCCGCGGGGGTAGGATACGAGCAGTACTTC. Protein product: CASSSPAGVGYEQYF.

This clonotype was picked up a small number of times. The chain has TRBV5-1 and TRBJ2-3; D is undetermined. This CDR3 contains 13 residues. V lost 6 bases to trimming and J lost 1 base, with 9 bases between them. Germline CDR1 and CDR2: SGHRS and YFSETQ. The CDR3 nucleotides are TGCGCCAGCACCCAGCTTCGCACAGATACGCAGTATTTT. This sequence encodes CASTQLRTDTQYF.

The J gene is TRBJ2-1, the V gene TRBV25-1; no firm D call. This CDR3 comprises 11 residues. The V gene's germline CDR1 is MGHDK and CDR2 SYGVNS. V lost 8 bases and J 1 base, leaving 3 bases between the germline ends. CDR3 loop: CASESYNEQFF. The CDR3 DNA reads as TGTGCCAGCGAATCCTACAATGAGCAGTTCTTC.

This clonotype came up many times. V usage is TRBV29-1 and J usage is TRBJ2-1; perhaps TRBD1 as D (6 bases). The CDR3 totals 16 residues. V lost 2 bases to trimming and J lost 1 base, with 15 bases between them. Per the germline V gene, CDR1 is SQVTM and CDR2 is ANQGSEA. Written as DNA, the CDR3 is TGCAGCGTTGAAATCAGGGGATCCATTTCCTACAATGAGCAGTTCTTC. This codes for CSVEIRGSISYNEQFF.

This clonotype occurred many times. The chain employs TRBV29-1 and TRBJ2-5; D gene ambiguous. The CDR3 covers 11 residues. Germline CDR1 is SQVTM and CDR2 is ANQGSEA. With 7 bases removed from V and 2 bases from J, the gap between germline ends came to 8 bases. CDR3 nucleotide sequence: TGCAGCGCAACCGCTCAAGAGACCCAGTACTTC. Its translation is CSATAQETQYF.

This clonotype came up a few times. This CDR3 reads CASSLGVDSAGNQPQHF. CDR3 nucleotides: TGTGCCAGCAGCTTAGGCGTAGATTCGGCTGGCAATCAGCCCCAGCATTTT. The rearrangement joins TRBV7-2 to TRBJ1-5; D is undetermined. V shed 1 base and J shed 2 bases, with 15 bases lying between them. Germline-derived CDR1 and CDR2 are SGHTA and FQGNSA. The CDR3 extends over 17 amino acids.

This clonotype has at least ten counts. The genes are TRBV6-2 or TRBV6-3 and TRBJ2-2; D could derive from TRBD1 or TRBD2 (5 bases each). CDR1 is MNHEY, CDR2 SVGEGT, per germline. Trimming removed 2 bases from V and 3 bases from J, with 7 bases in between. The CDR3 is 14 amino acids. The CDR3 loop reads CASSYGGYTGELFF. The CDR3 coding sequence is TGTGCCAGCAGTTACGGGGGATACACCGGGGAGCTGTTTTTT.

This clonotype was detected a few times. The chain uses TRBV5-1 and TRBJ2-2, with TRBD2 as a possible D gene (6 bases). CDR1 is SGHRS, CDR2 YFSETQ, per germline. This CDR3 spans 15 amino acids. Deletions cut 1 base from V and 5 bases from J, with 12 bases between. The CDR3 loop reads CASSLWDSRTGELFF. CDR3 in DNA: TGCGCCAGCAGCTTGTGGGACTCTCGAACCGGGGAGCTGTTTTTT. Variable domain in full (rest from reference TRBV5-1 and TRBJ2-2): KAGVTQTPRYLIKTRGQQVTLSCSPISGHRSVSWYQQTPGQGLQFLFEYFSETQRNKGNFPGRFSGRQFSNSRSEMNVSTLELGDSALYLCASSLWDSRTGELFFGEGSRLTVL.

The table lists this clonotype with a few counts. The CDR3 region has the DNA TGCGCCAGCAGCCAACAGGGGGGAAACTATGGCTACACCTTC. Translating it yields CASSQQGGNYGYTF. V and J are TRBV4-3 and TRBJ1-2, with 7 bases matching TRBD1. Germline CDR1 LGHNA, CDR2 YSLEER. The length of the CDR3 is 14 residues. J lost 2 bases, V lost 2 bases, and 2 bases had no gene match.

CDR3 bases: TGCAGCGTTGCACGGGGTGGTTGGACAGATACGCAGTATTTT. It encodes CSVARGGWTDTQYF. V gene TRBV29-1 combines with J gene TRBJ2-3; a weak D match, TRBD2 (5 bases). This CDR3 spans 14 amino acids. Trimming took off 4 bases at V and 3 bases at J, with 14 bases between the two ends. Germline values: CDR1 SQVTM, CDR2 ANQGSEA.

V usage is TRBV7-7 and J usage is TRBJ2-2; D gene unclear. CDR3 length: 15 residues. Germline V gene lookup returns CDR1 SSHAT and CDR2 FNYEAQ (reference sequence). V was pared by 5 bases and J by 0 bases, with 10 bases between. In nucleotides, the CDR3 is TGTGCCAGCAGCCCCCGGGCCGCGAACACCGGGGAGCTGTTTTTT. It yields the protein CASSPRAANTGELFF.

This clonotype was recorded a few times. This chain connects TRBV7-2 to TRBJ2-1, with D tentatively TRBD1 (6 bases). This CDR3 has 15 amino acids. CDR1 is SGHTA and CDR2 is FQGNSA in the germline V gene. V was pared by 5 bases and J by 0 bases, with 11 bases between. Here the CDR3 reads CASSPATGSYNEQFF. CDR3 sequence (DNA): TGTGCCAGCAGCCCGGCGACAGGCTCCTACAATGAGCAGTTCTTC.